This TCR beta chain was documented in a study of blood T cell repertoires in COVID-19. Overall study: Acute and convalescent COVID-19 specimens originated in the United States, Italy and Spain. The cDNA or gDNA used as material had been derived from T cells, B-cell-depleted T cells, or PBMCs.

The trim removed 3 bases at V and 2 bases at J, leaving 8 bases unmatched. The CDR3 sequence is 15 residues long. Germline CDR1 reads SGHDT; CDR2 reads YYEEEE. In the original workflow: Amplifying reference gene primers gave estimates of nucleated cell counts. Clones were sequenced by immunoSEQ multiplex PCR, and TCRdb holds only the in-frame ones, with some missing. The DNA gave D and trimming, while V, J and clone size come from that table. The data contain more than 100,000 clones, approximately 81% of them singletons. The chain carries TRBV5-6 and TRBJ2-7; 7 bases match TRBD1. Sequencing was carried out using peripheral blood. The clonotype was recovered from a woman younger than 45 who had recovered from COVID-19. The CDR3 bases are TGTGCCAGCAGCTCCTCAGGGCAGGGGGCCTACGAGCAGTACTTC. It codes for CASSSSGQGAYEQYF.